One and the same sample provided the 14 T cell receptor beta chains below, sequenced in a study of OX40 agonist ivuxolimab in advanced cancers. Library generation was performed with the immunoSEQ multiplex PCR assay. The source is immuneACCESS, and TCRdb retained only in-frame sequences with V and J called. Part of the clones is not carried over; for the studies checked, unresolved V genes explain less than half of this, and the remainder is unexplained. The sample records 60,000 to 85,000 clones, roughly nine tenths of which are singletons. The top ten clones comprise 4% of the sample. The material sequenced was CD4+ or CD8+ T cells sorted from blood, taken in a trial of the OX40 agonist ivuxolimab. The receptors originated from an adult with an advanced solid tumor such as melanoma, head and neck, liver or kidney cancer.

The CDR3 region is CASSLEGALNTEAFF. The CDR3 DNA follows: TGTGCCAGCAGCTTAGAGGGGGCCTTGAACACTGAAGCTTTCTTT. This chain joins TRBV7-2 and TRBJ1-1, with TRBD1 identical over 7 bases. Germline V gene lookup returns CDR1 SGHTA and CDR2 FQGNSA. J was trimmed by 0 bases and V by 1 base; bases with no gene match: 2. The CDR3 totals 15 residues.

The rearrangement joins TRBV7-2 to TRBJ2-3; D is unresolved. The CDR3 is 14 residues long. CDR1 is SGHTA and CDR2 is FQGNSA in the germline V gene. V lost 7 bases, J lost 0 bases, and 11 bases lay in between. This CDR3 reads CASTYGVSTDTQYF. The CDR3 DNA reads TGTGCCAGCACCTATGGGGTTAGCACAGATACGCAGTATTTT.

This clone was recorded a few times. The rearrangement uses TRBV15 and TRBJ1-1; D not resolved. The CDR3 runs to 17 residues. Trimming took off 6 bases at V and 3 bases at J, with 23 bases between the two ends. CDR1 and CDR2 from the germline V gene are LNHNV and YYDKDF (reference sequence). CDR3 coding DNA: TGTGCCACCAGTTACGCCGACGGCAGCCGAATCTACACTGAAGCTTTCTTT. It is translated as CATSYADGSRIYTEAFF.

V and J are TRBV4-1 and TRBJ1-1; TRBD1 aligns across 8 bases. This CDR3 comprises 16 residues. With 2 bases clipped from V and 0 bases from J, the junction kept 5 bases outside the gene matches. The germline V gene encodes CDR1 MGHRA and CDR2 YSYEKL. CDR3 amino acids: CASSQPQGAVNTEAFF. The DNA for the CDR3 is TGCGCCAGCAGCCAACCCCAGGGGGCAGTGAACACTGAAGCTTTCTTT.

This chain connects TRBV6-1 to TRBJ1-2; 9 nucleotides match TRBD1. CDR3 length equals 15 residues. V was pared by 4 bases and J by 2 bases, with 5 bases of the junction left unmatched. CDR1 MNHNS and CDR2 SASEGT come from the germline V gene. The CDR3 region is CASSARQGENYGYTF. The DNA for the CDR3 is TGTGCCAGCAGTGCCCGACAGGGGGAAAACTATGGCTACACCTTC.

The CDR3 loop is CASSQEEGLASYTQYF. In DNA form, the CDR3 reads TGCGCCAGCAGCCAAGAAGAGGGACTAGCGTCTTATACGCAGTATTTT. The chain carries TRBV4-1 and TRBJ2-3, with 10 positions matching TRBD2. Trimming removed 0 bases from V and 7 bases from J; junction bases left unmatched: 7. The CDR3 loop spans 16 amino acids. From germline, CDR1 is MGHRA and CDR2 YSYEKL.

J is TRBJ1-2 and V is TRBV6-5, with TRBD1 matching over 8 bases. Germline assignment: CDR1 MNHEY and CDR2 SVGAGI. The CDR3 is 13 residues long. J was trimmed by 7 bases and V by 1 base; bases with no gene match: 2. The CDR3 DNA sequence: TGTGCCAGCAGTTACTGGACAGGGACTGGCTACACCTTC. This translates into CASSYWTGTGYTF.

The V and J genes are TRBV11-3 and TRBJ2-1; D is unresolved. In germline, CDR1 is SGHNT, CDR2 YENEEA. Trimming stripped 5 bases from V and 7 bases from J, with 9 bases between. The CDR3 has 12 amino acids. The CDR3 coding sequence is TGTGCCAGCAGCCCCAGCGTAAATGAGCAGTTCTTC. Its protein is CASSPSVNEQFF.

The chain is built from TRBV11-3 and TRBJ2-2, with D uncertain. Germline CDR1 SGHNT, CDR2 YENEEA. The ends were cut back, 1 base at V and 5 bases at J, with 5 bases in the middle. The CDR3 extends over 13 amino acids. The chain's CDR3 is CASSLAATGELFF. As DNA, the CDR3 is TGTGCCAGCAGCTTAGCCGCGACCGGGGAGCTGTTTTTT.

The chain couples TRBV6-5 to TRBJ2-7; 9 bases map to TRBD1. V was clipped by 5 bases and J by 5 bases; unmatched bases: 10. Germline V CDR1 and CDR2: MNHEY, SVGAGI. The CDR3 has 15 residues. CDR3: CASSLSGTGIHEQYF. DNA of the CDR3: TGTGCCAGCAGTCTCTCCGGGACAGGGATCCACGAGCAGTACTTC.

The rearrangement joins TRBV6-6 to TRBJ2-7, with D tentatively TRBD1 (5 bases). CDR1 is MNHNY and CDR2 is SVGAGI in the germline V gene (reference sequence). V lost 2 bases, J lost 9 bases, and 8 bases lay in between. This CDR3 has 11 amino acids. CDR3 in amino acids: CASSYRGGQYF. The CDR3 coding sequence is TGTGCCAGCAGTTACAGGGGTGGGCAGTACTTC.

This chain's CDR3 is CASIAGASYNEQFF. The CDR3 bases are TGTGCCAGCATAGCGGGGGCGTCCTACAATGAGCAGTTCTTC. The chain combines TRBV11-2 with TRBJ2-1, with 9 bases identical to TRBD2. Germline-derived CDR1 and CDR2 are SGHAT and FQNNGV. The CDR3 runs 14 residues. With 7 bases clipped from V and 1 base from J, the junction kept 2 bases outside the gene matches. The complete variable domain, with remaining parts taken from reference TRBV11-2 and TRBJ2-1, reads EAGVAQSPRYKIIEKRQSVAFWCNPISGHATLYWYQQILGQGPKLLIQFQNNGVVDDSQLPKDRFSAERLKGVDSTLKIQPAKLEDSAVYLCASIAGASYNEQFFGPGTRLTVL.

The chain has TRBV21-1 and TRBJ1-2; the table names TRBD1, a call not compared with the DNA. TRBV21-1 is shown as a pseudogene. The CDR3 loop spans 14 amino acids. The CDR3 reads CASSKGDRDYGYTF. The DNA for the CDR3 is TGTGCCAGCAGCAAAGGGGACAGGGACTATGGCTACACCTTC.

This chain links TRBV27 with TRBJ1-2; D unresolved. The germline V and J ends were trimmed by 3 bases and 4 bases, with 9 bases remaining between them. CDR1 is MNHEY, CDR2 SMNVEV, per germline (reference sequence). The CDR3 runs to 13 residues. The CDR3 bases are TGTGCCAGCAGTTTTCGACAAACCTATGGCTACACCTTC. Translating it yields CASSFRQTYGYTF.